In this sample, the clone carrying this T cell receptor beta chain is medium-sized (0.01 to 0.1%). These data belong to a study of T cells in localized non-small cell lung cancer. Germline CDR1 is MDHEN and CDR2 is SYDVKM. This CDR3 region has 13 residues. V shed 5 bases and J shed 0 bases, with 4 bases lying between them. Here immunoSEQ multiplex PCR was the method, and the copy in TCRdb shows in-frame clones only, minus some. The repertoire includes roughly 30,000 clones, approximately 90% of them detected once, and about 4% sits in the top ten. The gene calls are TRBV28 and TRBJ1-4, with no clear D. Sequencing used peripheral blood mononuclear cells, obtained before any cancer treatment. The source is a woman aged 35 to 75 with stage III lung adenocarcinoma. CDR3 sequence (DNA): TGTGCCAGCAGTAGGACAACTAATGAAAAACTGTTTTTT. Its translation is CASSRTTNEKLFF.